This T cell receptor (beta chain) came from a study of T cell responses to AZD1222 COVID-19 vaccine. Sequencing was performed with immunoSEQ multiplex PCR; in TCRdb, only in-frame clones are kept and a portion is missing. The sample yields about 130,000 clones, around 90% seen once. CDR3 length equals 12 residues. V was shortened by 7 bases and J by 2 bases, with 6 bases between the two germline ends. Germline lookup yields CDR1 SNHLY and CDR2 FYNNEI. As to this clone: Its cognate antigen is unknown.

Broader study findings: The study reported that nearly half of spike-specific TCRs target unmutated variant regions. Only a handful of individuals given AZD1222 were seropositive at baseline. The study sampled repertoires only after the peak T cell response.

This receptor was taken from an adult in good health. Sample: peripheral blood, taken on day 0 of AZD1222 vaccination. The chain is built from TRBV2 and TRBJ1-5; D gene unclear. The CDR3 sequence is CASNQGNQPQHF. The CDR3 DNA reads TGTGCCAGCAACCAGGGCAATCAGCCCCAGCATTTT.